These 23 T cell receptor beta chains originate from one sample sequenced in a study of T cells in localized non-small cell lung cancer. Data came from immunoSEQ multiplex PCR; TCRdb stores just in-frame clones and leaves some out. In the table there are 25,000 to 35,000 clones, roughly 80% of which are singletons. Material: peripheral blood mononuclear cells, obtained before any cancer treatment. These receptor sequences come from a man aged 40 to 69 with stage III lung adenocarcinoma.

V gene TRBV5-1 combines with J gene TRBJ2-5; 7 nucleotides agree with TRBD2. V lost 4 bases and J lost 7; bases outside the gene matches: 7. This CDR3 is 13 amino acids long. Germline V gene lookup returns CDR1 SGHRS and CDR2 YFSETQ. The CDR3 reads CASSREESGTQYF. The CDR3 nucleotides read TGCGCCAGCAGCCGGGAGGAATCCGGGACCCAGTACTTC.

This clone has just one count. The chain recombines TRBV4-1 with TRBJ2-1; D is uncertain. Germline CDR1 is MGHRA and CDR2 is YSYEKL. V dropped 3 bases and J dropped 6 bases, with 12 bases sitting between them. The CDR3 sequence is 14 residues long. Here the CDR3 reads CASSHRLFSNEQFF. CDR3 coding DNA: TGCGCCAGCAGCCATAGGCTGTTTTCCAATGAGCAGTTCTTC.

The CDR3 region is CASQLRGQGIGELFF. In DNA, the CDR3 is TGCGCCAGCCAATTGAGGGGACAGGGGATCGGGGAGCTGTTTTTT. The chain uses TRBV5-1 and TRBJ2-2; TRBD1 matches 10 bases. Trimming removed 7 bases from V and 7 bases from J; junction bases left unmatched: 10. CDR1 and CDR2 (germline): SGHRS, YFSETQ. The CDR3 runs to 15 residues.

The table lists this clone with a count of one. The chain has TRBV5-1 and TRBJ2-1; tentative D call: TRBD1 (5 bases). V lost 7 bases and J 7 bases, leaving 24 bases between the germline ends. CDR1 and CDR2 (germline): SGHRS, YFSETQ. The CDR3 extends over 16 amino acids. Here the CDR3 reads CASDRLGQGISNEQFF. The CDR3 DNA reads TGCGCCAGCGATCGACTTGGCCAGGGAATTTCGAATGAGCAGTTCTTC. Full variable domain (rest looked up from reference TRBV5-1 and TRBJ2-1): KAGVTQTPRYLIKTRGQQVTLSCSPISGHRSVSWYQQTPGQGLQFLFEYFSETQRNKGNFPGRFSGRQFSNSRSEMNVSTLELGDSALYLCASDRLGQGISNEQFFGPGTRLTVL.

J is TRBJ1-2 and V is TRBV2; 7 bases match TRBD1. The CDR3 consists of 15 residues. From germline, CDR1 is SNHLY and CDR2 FYNNEI. V dropped 2 bases and J dropped 8; count of bases not matched to a gene: 11. The CDR3 here is CASSETTRTGYGYTF. The CDR3 DNA is TGTGCCAGCAGTGAAACCACTAGGACAGGTTACGGCTACACCTTC.

V usage is TRBV5-4 and J usage is TRBJ2-5; D might be TRBD2 (5 bases). Trimming removed 1 base from V and 5 bases from J, with 12 bases in between. This CDR3 has 14 residues. The germline V gene has CDR1 SGHNT and CDR2 YYREEE (reference sequence). The CDR3: CASSLLGRGETQYF. CDR3 coding DNA: TGTGCCAGCAGCTTGTTAGGAAGAGGGGAGACCCAGTACTTC.

The V gene is TRBV19, the J gene TRBJ2-2, with 9 bases that match TRBD1. The V gene's germline CDR1 is LNHDA and CDR2 SQIVND (reference sequence). The CDR3 has 17 amino acids. The trim removed 9 bases at V and 4 bases at J, leaving 15 bases unmatched. CDR3 region: CASKTDRGSVVTGELFF. The CDR3 region has the DNA TGTGCCAGCAAAACTGACAGGGGGTCTGTGGTCACCGGGGAGCTGTTTTTT. The whole variable domain, filled in from reference TRBV19 and TRBJ2-2, reads DGGITQSPKYLFRKEGQNVTLSCEQNLNHDAMYWYRQDPGQGLRLIYYSQIVNDFQKGDIAEGYSVSREKKESFPLTVTSAQKNPTAFYLCASKTDRGSVVTGELFFGEGSRLTVL.

The chain couples TRBV30 to TRBJ2-1, with D uncertain. The germline CDR1 and CDR2 sequences are GTSNPN and SVGIG (reference sequence). V gave up 4 bases and J gave up 0 bases, with 10 bases separating them. The CDR3 totals 14 residues. The CDR3 DNA follows: TGTGCCTGGACAGGCGGATACTCCTACAATGAGCAGTTCTTC. Protein sequence: CAWTGGYSYNEQFF.

The CDR3: CASSLVPPGNQPQHF. The CDR3 DNA reads TGTGCCAGCAGCTTAGTCCCGCCGGGGAATCAGCCCCAGCATTTT. V is TRBV6-6 and J is TRBJ1-5, with D unclear. This CDR3 has 15 residues. Trimming removed 6 bases from V and 4 bases from J, with 16 bases in between. The germline CDR1 and CDR2 sequences are MNHNY and SVGAGI (reference sequence).

The J gene is TRBJ1-2, the V gene TRBV5-1, with D hard to call. Trimming removed 0 bases from V and 6 bases from J, with 12 bases in between. This CDR3 has 14 amino acids. Germline values: CDR1 SGHRS, CDR2 YFSETQ. The DNA of the CDR3 is TGCGCCAGCAGCTTGGGTACAGCAGGCGATGGCTACACCTTC. It encodes CASSLGTAGDGYTF.

This sequence joins TRBV27 and TRBJ1-2, with 8 nucleotides matching TRBD1. The junction had 6 bases not matched to a gene; V was cut back by 6 bases and J by 6 bases. Germline CDR1 MNHEY, CDR2 SMNVEV (reference sequence). CDR3 length: 13 amino acids. Here the CDR3 reads CASRRTGSDGYTF. DNA of the CDR3: TGTGCCAGCAGAAGGACAGGGTCGGATGGCTACACCTTC.

Here the CDR3 reads CASSPRPGTRRETQYF. CDR3 sequence (DNA): TGTGCCAGCAGCCCACGACCCGGGACTAGGCGAGAGACCCAGTACTTC. J is TRBJ2-5 and V is TRBV7-8, with 8 bases fitting TRBD2. The ends lost 5 bases at V and 4 bases at J; junction bases unmatched: 12. Germline V gene sequence: CDR1 SGHVS, CDR2 FQNEAQ. The CDR3 loop spans 16 amino acids.

J is TRBJ1-2 and V is TRBV5-1, with 9 bases that match TRBD1. The length of the CDR3 is 15 residues. V lost 0 bases to trimming and J lost 8 bases; unmatched junction nucleotides: 8. Germline V gene sequence: CDR1 SGHRS, CDR2 YFSETQ. DNA for the CDR3: TGCGCCAGCAGCTTGGCGCCAACAGGGGGCCAAGGCTACACCTTC. It specifies CASSLAPTGGQGYTF.

This chain links TRBV20-1 with TRBJ1-2; D is unresolved. CDR1 is DFQATT, CDR2 SNEGSKA, per germline (reference sequence). This CDR3 is built from 10 residues. V was cut by 6 bases and J by 8 bases, with 10 bases left in between. DNA of the CDR3: TGCAGTGCGGGTCCGGAAGGCTACACCTTC. Translating it yields CSAGPEGYTF.

The chain couples TRBV28 to TRBJ1-2; the match to TRBD1 covers 12 bases. V shed 6 bases and J 8 bases; nucleotides not matched to a gene: 13. CDR3 size: 16 residues. Per the germline V gene, CDR1 is MDHEN and CDR2 is SYDVKM. The DNA for the CDR3 is TGTGCCAGCAGCAACTCCGGGACAGGGGGCGTGAAGGGCTACACCTTC. This sequence encodes CASSNSGTGGVKGYTF.

The rearrangement joins TRBV7-9 to TRBJ1-4; D call uncertain. The CDR3 consists of 13 residues. The germline gives CDR1 SEHNR, CDR2 FQNEAQ (reference sequence). V lost 3 bases and J 0 bases, leaving 2 bases between the germline ends. CDR3 amino acids: CASSLTTNEKLFF. The CDR3 DNA is TGTGCCAGCAGCTTGACAACTAATGAAAAACTGTTTTTT.

The chain recombines TRBV5-4 with TRBJ1-6; 11 bases are a match to TRBD1. This CDR3 comprises 13 residues. The germline V gene has CDR1 SGHNT and CDR2 YYREEE (reference sequence). V dropped 0 bases and J dropped 14; count of bases not matched to a gene: 1. The CDR3 is CASSLGDRGTLHF. The DNA of the CDR3 is TGTGCCAGCAGCTTGGGGGACAGGGGGACCCTCCACTTT. The full variable domain, in which reference TRBV5-4 and TRBJ1-6 provide the parts outside the CDR3, is ETGVTQSPTHLIKTRGQQVTLRCSSQSGHNTVSWYQQALGQGPQFIFQYYREEENGRGNFPPRFSGLQFPNYSSELNVNALELDDSALYLCASSLGDRGTLHFGNGTRLTVT.

The gene calls are TRBV28 and TRBJ1-1; no firm D call. The V gene's germline CDR1 is MDHEN and CDR2 SYDVKM. Deletions cut 2 bases from V and 10 bases from J, with 20 bases between. The CDR3 totals 15 residues. The CDR3 DNA reads as TGTGCCAGCAGTTTAACCCCCTCACCGGGATTAAGAGCTTTCTTT. Protein: CASSLTPSPGLRAFF.

Only a few counts were recorded for this clone. The chain combines TRBV2 with TRBJ1-1; D not certain. The CDR3 runs to 12 residues. Deletions cut 3 bases from V and 10 bases from J, with 12 bases between. Germline CDR1 reads SNHLY; CDR2 reads FYNNEI. CDR3: CASSDTLIGAFF. For the CDR3, the DNA is TGTGCCAGCAGTGACACCCTCATAGGAGCTTTCTTT.

The gene calls are TRBV5-1 and TRBJ1-1, with D possibly being TRBD1 (5 bases). Germline-derived CDR1 and CDR2 are SGHRS and YFSETQ. Trimming shortened V by 2 bases and J by 0 bases, and 11 bases separated the two germline ends. The CDR3 is made up of 15 amino acids. Written as DNA, the CDR3 is TGCGCCAGCAGCTTCACCTTAGGGGTGAACACTGAAGCTTTCTTT. This encodes CASSFTLGVNTEAFF.

J is TRBJ2-7 and V is TRBV28; D gene unclear. The CDR3 is 12 residues long. Germline-derived CDR1 and CDR2 are MDHEN and SYDVKM. V lost 7 bases and J 2 bases, leaving 9 bases between the germline ends. CDR3 region: CASTQPPYEQYF. The CDR3 nucleotides read TGTGCCAGCACCCAGCCACCCTACGAGCAGTACTTC.

This chain joins TRBV6-6 and TRBJ2-7, with TRBD2 matching 10 bases. The CDR3 extends over 15 amino acids. From germline, CDR1 is MNHNY and CDR2 SVGAGI (reference sequence). The junction had 5 bases not matched to a gene; V was cut back by 2 bases and J by 4 bases. CDR3 DNA sequence: TGTGCCAGCAGTTACCTAGCGGGAGTAGGTTACGAGCAGTACTTC. Translating it yields CASSYLAGVGYEQYF.

This chain uses TRBV6-1 with TRBJ1-2, with D uncertain. Trimming removed 6 bases from V and 7 bases from J, with 12 bases in between. In germline, CDR1 is MNHNS, CDR2 SASEGT. The CDR3 consists of 12 residues. The CDR3 protein is CASRWTALGYTF. In DNA form, the CDR3 reads TGTGCCAGCAGATGGACGGCTCTTGGCTACACCTTC.